This T cell receptor (beta chain) was sequenced during a study of T cell responses to AZD1222 COVID-19 vaccine. Broader study findings: Only five or six individuals given AZD1222 were seropositive at baseline. Of spike-specific TCRs, nearly half reportedly target regions left unmutated in variants. CD4 TCRs associated with vaccination spanned spike, dominating at 160-218 and 743-854.

Germline trimming cut 3 bases from V and 12 bases from J; bases unmatched to any gene: 5. Germline-derived CDR1 and CDR2 are GTSNPN and SVGIG (reference sequence). The CDR3 loop spans 11 amino acids. Sequencing used immunoSEQ multiplex PCR; TCRdb keeps in-frame clones, though not all of them. The table lists more than 95,000 clones, over 80% of them singletons. With regard to this clone: The antigen remains unidentified.

The V call is TRBV30, the J call TRBJ1-1; TRBD1 agrees at 9 bases. This TCR was recovered from an adult in good health. Sequenced material: peripheral blood, taken on day 0 of AZD1222 vaccination. CDR3 region: CAWREDRGSFF. CDR3 DNA: TGTGCCTGGAGGGAGGACAGGGGATCTTTCTTT.